What follows are 26 T cell receptor beta chains derived from one specimen sequenced in a study of cytomegalovirus exposure and HLA in healthy donors. Primers included in the PCR were 60 Vbeta and 13 Jbeta primers. The data were produced by immunoSEQ multiplex PCR, yet TCRdb's version contains in-frame clones alone and is incomplete. Altogether 150,000 to 200,000 clones are present, around 83% being singletons, with the ten largest covering around 2.1%. Sequenced sample: PBMCs. These receptors were obtained from a man between 18 and 35 years old in good health and CMV-seropositive.

V gene TRBV7-9 combines with J gene TRBJ2-3; 11 nucleotides line up with TRBD2. The CDR3 has 15 residues. Germline values: CDR1 SEHNR, CDR2 FQNEAQ (reference sequence). V dropped 5 bases and J dropped 4; count of bases not matched to a gene: 5. The DNA for the CDR3 is TGTGCCAGCAGCACGACTAGCGGGGTTTCAGATACGCAGTATTTT. Translation: CASSTTSGVSDTQYF.

This clone was detected only once. V is TRBV30 and J is TRBJ2-7, with TRBD1 identical over 8 bases. The J segment lost 6 bases and the V segment lost 4 bases, leaving 5 bases of the junction unmatched. Germline CDR1 is GTSNPN and CDR2 is SVGIG (reference sequence). This CDR3 region has 12 residues. The DNA of the CDR3 is TGTGCCTGGACCCCAGGGGGCTTCGAGCAGTACTTC. It is translated as CAWTPGGFEQYF.

This chain joins TRBV5-1 and TRBJ2-1, with D unclear. The V and J ends lost 0 bases and 3 bases respectively, with 10 bases between them. Germline loops: CDR1 SGHRS, CDR2 YFSETQ. This CDR3 is built from 15 residues. Here the CDR3 DNA reads TGCGCCAGCAGCTTGGCCCAGTCCAACTACAATGAGCAGTTCTTC. The encoded protein is CASSLAQSNYNEQFF.

V gene TRBV20-1 combines with J gene TRBJ2-7, with D maybe TRBD1 (6 bases). The CDR3 covers 11 residues. V lost 6 bases, J lost 7 bases, and 13 bases lay in between. Germline values: CDR1 DFQATT, CDR2 SNEGSKA (reference sequence). The CDR3 is CSAKGGREQYF. CDR3 in DNA: TGCAGTGCCAAAGGGGGAAGGGAGCAGTACTTC.

The rearrangement joins TRBV11-3 to TRBJ2-5; D not resolved. The DNA end is more similar to TRBJ2-7, so the J call may be wrong. The length of the CDR3 is 13 residues. Per the germline V gene, CDR1 is SGHNT and CDR2 is YENEEA. The CDR3 sequence: CASSTDNFNEQYF. The CDR3 DNA follows: TGTGCCAGCAGCACCGACAATTTCAACGAGCAGTACTTC.

This chain uses TRBV6-6 with TRBJ2-7; perhaps TRBD1 as D (6 bases). The CDR3 covers 12 residues. Germline-derived CDR1 and CDR2 are MNHNY and SVGAGI (reference sequence). V was cut by 6 bases and J by 7 bases, with 13 bases left in between. CDR3 sequence (DNA): TGTGCCAGCAGCATAACAGGGAGTGAGCAGTACTTC. Translation gives CASSITGSEQYF.

This clone came up once. The chain employs TRBV11-2 and TRBJ2-5; 7 bases align to TRBD1. The length of the CDR3 is 14 residues. J lost 5 bases, V lost 0 bases, and 3 bases had no gene match. Germline V gives CDR1 SGHAT, CDR2 FQNNGV. CDR3 bases: TGTGCCAGCAGCTTAGACAGGGGGTCGGAGACCCAGTACTTC. It encodes CASSLDRGSETQYF.

The V and J genes are TRBV13 and TRBJ2-5; 11 bases are a match to TRBD1. After removal of 5 bases from V and 1 base from J, the junction contained 3 bases not matched to a gene. Germline lookup yields CDR1 PRHDT and CDR2 FYEKMQ (reference sequence). CDR3 length equals 15 residues. The DNA of the CDR3 is TGTGCCAGCAGCGGACAGGGGGCGTCCCAAGAGACCCAGTACTTC. Translated, it gives CASSGQGASQETQYF.

The V call is TRBV6-5, the J call TRBJ1-6; the D is unclear. The length of the CDR3 is 13 residues. V was cut by 5 bases and J by 8 bases, with 10 bases left in between. CDR1 is MNHEY and CDR2 is SVGAGI in the germline V gene. The CDR3: CASSRNRDSPLHF. CDR3 nucleotides: TGTGCCAGCAGTCGGAACAGAGATTCACCCCTCCACTTT.

This sequence joins TRBV21-1 and TRBJ1-2; the D call in the table, TRBD1, was not verified against the DNA. TRBV21-1 is a known pseudogene. This CDR3 is built from 13 residues. Written as DNA, the CDR3 is TGTGCCAGACAGGGGACAGGGAGTGATGGCTACACCTTC. Its translation is CARQGTGSDGYTF.

The chain recombines TRBV6-5 with TRBJ2-3, with 8 bases lining up with TRBD2. The germline V gene has CDR1 MNHEY and CDR2 SVGAGI. The CDR3 covers 16 residues. After removal of 0 bases from V and 5 bases from J, the junction contained 7 bases not matched to a gene. CDR3 coding DNA: TGTGCCAGCAGTTACTCGAGCGGGGGCGGGGGAGATACGCAGTATTTT. As protein: CASSYSSGGGGDTQYF.

In its sample, this clone was seen a few times. The gene calls are TRBV12-5 and TRBJ1-6, with a weak D call TRBD1 (5 bases). In germline, CDR1 is LGHNT, CDR2 FRNRAP. This CDR3 comprises 19 residues. V shed 5 bases and J shed 3 bases, with 23 bases lying between them. DNA for the CDR3: TGTGCTAGTGGTCTAGGGAGGGGCCCCCTGAGCTTCTATAATTCACCCCTCCACTTT. It codes for CASGLGRGPLSFYNSPLHF.

V usage is TRBV5-8 and J usage is TRBJ2-1; 12 positions match TRBD1. In germline, CDR1 is SGHTS, CDR2 YDEGEE. V was clipped by 7 bases and J by 10 bases; unmatched bases: 9. The CDR3 is made up of 14 amino acids. CDR3 region: CASAPGTGGREQFF. CDR3 in DNA: TGTGCCAGCGCCCCCGGGACAGGGGGCCGAGAGCAGTTCTTC.

The chain uses TRBV10-3 and TRBJ1-5; 9 bases are shared with TRBD1. This CDR3 comprises 12 residues. From germline, CDR1 is ENHRY and CDR2 SYGVKD. Germline trimming cut 8 bases from V and 4 bases from J; bases unmatched to any gene: 0. The CDR3 nucleotides are TGTGCCATCGGGACAGGGAATCAGCCCCAGCATTTT. The encoded protein is CAIGTGNQPQHF.

The chain uses TRBV5-1 and TRBJ1-1, with TRBD1 matching over 9 bases. The CDR3 is 14 residues long. CDR1 and CDR2 (germline): SGHRS, YFSETQ. The V segment lost 4 bases and the J segment 3 bases; nucleotides outside the gene matches: 4. This chain's CDR3 is CASSPRQGDTEAFF. CDR3 nucleotides: TGCGCCAGCAGCCCACGACAGGGGGACACTGAAGCTTTCTTT.

The V gene is TRBV2, the J gene TRBJ1-3; 8 positions match TRBD1. V shed 3 bases, J shed 3 bases, and the junction held 7 bases outside the gene matches. This CDR3 spans 16 amino acids. In germline, CDR1 is SNHLY, CDR2 FYNNEI. CDR3 sequence (DNA): TGTGCCAGCAGTGATGAGGACAGGGCTTATGGAAACACCATATATTTT. It is translated as CASSDEDRAYGNTIYF.

This clone was found a few times. This chain connects TRBV6-5 to TRBJ2-1; 8 nucleotides align to TRBD2. The length of the CDR3 is 15 residues. J lost 6 bases, V lost 6 bases, and 10 bases had no gene match. The germline CDR1 and CDR2 sequences are MNHEY and SVGAGI. CDR3 residues: CASSDGGGGGNEQFF. The CDR3 nucleotides read TGTGCCAGCAGCGACGGGGGGGGAGGTGGCAATGAGCAGTTCTTC.

Notes on this clone: Compared with germline, one end of the junction differs, possibly owing to a read error. The chain combines TRBV7-9 with TRBJ2-3; 12 bases align to TRBD2. The CDR3 sequence is 16 residues long. The V gene's germline CDR1 is SEHNR and CDR2 FQNEAQ (reference sequence). CDR3: CSSRPGTSGFTDTQYF. The CDR3 bases are TGTTCCAGCAGACCCGGGACTAGCGGGTTCACAGATACGCAGTATTTT. Based on the CDR3 plus reference TRBV7-9 and TRBJ2-3, the full variable domain is DTGVSQNPRHKITKRGQNVTFRCDPISEHNRLYWYRQTLGQGPEFLTYFQNEAQLEKSRLLSDRFSAERPKGSFSTLEIQRTEQGDSAMYLCSSRPGTSGFTDTQYFGPGTRLTVL.

The chain couples TRBV6-1 to TRBJ1-1; 7 nucleotides line up with TRBD1. V lost 7 bases, J lost 5 bases, and 4 bases stayed unmatched. Germline V gene data show CDR1 as MNHNS and CDR2 as SASEGT. The CDR3 is 12 residues long. The CDR3 sequence is CASTRGLTEAFF. CDR3 bases: TGTGCCAGCACCAGGGGGTTAACTGAAGCTTTCTTT.

This clone was recorded only once. The chain is built from TRBV19 and TRBJ2-7, with a tentative D call TRBD1 (6 bases). Trimming pared 6 bases from V and 6 bases from J, leaving 15 bases between. The length of the CDR3 is 13 residues. Germline CDR1 and CDR2: LNHDA and SQIVND (reference sequence). CDR3 bases: TGTGCCAGTAGGTCTGAGGGCAGGGGCGAGCAGTACTTC. Amino acids: CASRSEGRGEQYF.

V is TRBV18 and J is TRBJ2-3, with D perhaps TRBD2 (5 bases). CDR3 length: 13 residues. The V end lost 3 bases, the J end lost 6 bases, and 10 bases lay between the germline ends. The germline CDR1 and CDR2 sequences are KGHSH and LQKENI. The CDR3 DNA follows: TGTGCCAGCTCACCCTTCGGGGTCGATACGCAGTATTTT. Translating it yields CASSPFGVDTQYF.

Comments on this clone: One junction end does not reproduce the germline sequence, and a read error may be involved. The chain joins TRBV30 to TRBJ2-6; maybe TRBD1 (6 bases). CDR1 is GTSNPN, CDR2 SVGIG, per germline (reference sequence). CDR3 size: 16 residues. Here the CDR3 reads CAWRKTGPSGANGLTF. The CDR3 nucleotides read TGTGCCTGGAGAAAGACAGGACCCTCTGGGGCCAACGGCCTGACTTTC.

The J gene is TRBJ1-1, the V gene TRBV19; D is unclear. The CDR3 extends over 13 amino acids. The germline gives CDR1 LNHDA, CDR2 SQIVND (reference sequence). V gave up 5 bases and J gave up 1 base, with 8 bases separating them. The CDR3 DNA reads TGTGCCAGTAGTCTACGGGAGAACACTGAAGCTTTCTTT. It is translated as CASSLRENTEAFF.

V usage is TRBV12-5 and J usage is TRBJ2-1; maybe TRBD1 (6 bases). Trimming shortened V by 1 base and J by 6 bases, and 7 bases separated the two germline ends. The CDR3 is 13 amino acids. Germline CDR1 LGHNT, CDR2 FRNRAP. The CDR3 DNA reads TGTGCTAGTGGTTTGGACAGGGCCAATGAGCAGTTCTTC. It translates to CASGLDRANEQFF.

The chain recombines TRBV11-3 with TRBJ2-2; 7 positions match TRBD2. The CDR3 spans 16 residues. J gave up 4 bases and V 1 base, and 6 bases lay outside the gene matches. CDR1 is SGHNT and CDR2 is YENEEA in the germline V gene. CDR3 sequence (DNA): TGTGCCAGCAGCTTAGGTCTAGCGGCCCGCACCGGGGAGCTGTTTTTT. Its protein product is CASSLGLAARTGELFF.

CDR3 amino acids: CAWSSSYHEQYF. In nucleotides, the CDR3 is TGTGCCTGGAGTTCTAGTTACCACGAGCAGTACTTC. The chain has TRBV30 and TRBJ2-7, with D unclear. Trimming took off 2 bases at V and 5 bases at J, with 10 bases between the two ends. This CDR3 has 12 residues. Per the germline V gene, CDR1 is GTSNPN and CDR2 is SVGIG (reference sequence). Full variable domain (missing parts from reference TRBV30 and TRBJ2-7): SQTIHQWPATLVQPVGSPLSLECTVEGTSNPNLYWYRQAAGRGLQLLFYSVGIGQISSEVPQNLSASRPQDRQFILSSKKLLLSDSGFYLCAWSSSYHEQYFGPGTRLTVT.